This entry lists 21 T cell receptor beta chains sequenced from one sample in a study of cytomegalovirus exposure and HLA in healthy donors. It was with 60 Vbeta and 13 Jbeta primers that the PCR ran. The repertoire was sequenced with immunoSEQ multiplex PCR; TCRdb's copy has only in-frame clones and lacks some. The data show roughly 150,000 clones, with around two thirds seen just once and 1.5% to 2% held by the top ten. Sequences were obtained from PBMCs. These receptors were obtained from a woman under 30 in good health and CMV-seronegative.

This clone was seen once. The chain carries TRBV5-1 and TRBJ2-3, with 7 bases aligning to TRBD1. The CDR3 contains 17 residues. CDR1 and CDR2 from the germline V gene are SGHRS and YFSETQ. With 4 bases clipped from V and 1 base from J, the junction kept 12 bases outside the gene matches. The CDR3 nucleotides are TGCGCCAGCAGCCTATCCACAGGGGCGGGTGGCACAGATACGCAGTATTTT. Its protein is CASSLSTGAGGTDTQYF.

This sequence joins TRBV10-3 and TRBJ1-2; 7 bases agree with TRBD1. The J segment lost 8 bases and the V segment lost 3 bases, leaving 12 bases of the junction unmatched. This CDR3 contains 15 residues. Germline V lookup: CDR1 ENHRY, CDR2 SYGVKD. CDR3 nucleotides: TGTGCCATCAGTGACCCCAGTACAGGGGTTCTAGGCTACACCTTC. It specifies CAISDPSTGVLGYTF.

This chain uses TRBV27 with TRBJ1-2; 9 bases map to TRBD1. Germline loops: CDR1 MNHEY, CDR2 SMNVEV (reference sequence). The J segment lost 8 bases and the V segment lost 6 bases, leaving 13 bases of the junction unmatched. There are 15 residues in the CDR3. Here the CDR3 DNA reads TGTGCCAGCAGAATCAACCGACAGGGGGTGGGGGGCTACACCTTC. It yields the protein CASRINRQGVGGYTF.

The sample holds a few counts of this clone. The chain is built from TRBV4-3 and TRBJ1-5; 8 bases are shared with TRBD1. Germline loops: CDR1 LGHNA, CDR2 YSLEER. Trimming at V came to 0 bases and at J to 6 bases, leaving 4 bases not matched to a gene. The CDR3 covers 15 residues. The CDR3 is CASSQDRTGGQPQHF. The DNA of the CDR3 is TGCGCCAGCAGCCAAGATCGAACAGGGGGTCAGCCCCAGCATTTT.

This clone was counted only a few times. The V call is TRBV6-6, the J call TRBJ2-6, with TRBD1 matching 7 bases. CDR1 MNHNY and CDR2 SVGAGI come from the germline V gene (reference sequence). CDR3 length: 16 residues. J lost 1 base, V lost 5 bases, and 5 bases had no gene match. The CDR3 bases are TGTGCCAGCAGTAGATACAGGGGATCTGGGGCCAACGTCCTGACTTTC. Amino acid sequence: CASSRYRGSGANVLTF.

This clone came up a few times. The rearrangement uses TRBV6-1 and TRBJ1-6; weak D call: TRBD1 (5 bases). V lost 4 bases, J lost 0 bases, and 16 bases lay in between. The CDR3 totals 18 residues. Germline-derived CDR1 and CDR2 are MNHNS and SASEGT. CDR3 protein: CASSGLRGGSSYNSPLHF. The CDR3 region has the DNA TGTGCCAGCAGTGGGCTGCGGGGGGGGAGCTCCTATAATTCACCCCTCCACTTT.

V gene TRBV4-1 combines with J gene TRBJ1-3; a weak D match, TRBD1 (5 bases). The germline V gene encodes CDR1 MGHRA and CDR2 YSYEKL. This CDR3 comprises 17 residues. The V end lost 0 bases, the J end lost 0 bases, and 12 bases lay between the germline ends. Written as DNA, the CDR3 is TGCGCCAGCAGCCAAGATACCATAAGGGGCTCTGGAAACACCATATATTTT. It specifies CASSQDTIRGSGNTIYF.

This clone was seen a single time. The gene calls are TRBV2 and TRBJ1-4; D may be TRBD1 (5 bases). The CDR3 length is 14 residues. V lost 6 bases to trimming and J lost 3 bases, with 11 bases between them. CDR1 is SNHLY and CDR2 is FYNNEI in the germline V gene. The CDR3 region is CASRPGWANEKLFF. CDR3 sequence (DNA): TGTGCCAGCAGACCAGGGTGGGCTAATGAAAAACTGTTTTTT.

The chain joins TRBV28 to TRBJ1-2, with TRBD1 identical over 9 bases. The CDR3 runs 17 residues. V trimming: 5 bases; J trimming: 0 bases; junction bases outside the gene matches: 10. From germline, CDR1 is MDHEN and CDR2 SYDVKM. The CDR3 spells CASSRALRDRANYGYTF. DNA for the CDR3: TGTGCCAGCAGTAGGGCCCTACGGGACAGGGCTAACTATGGCTACACCTTC.

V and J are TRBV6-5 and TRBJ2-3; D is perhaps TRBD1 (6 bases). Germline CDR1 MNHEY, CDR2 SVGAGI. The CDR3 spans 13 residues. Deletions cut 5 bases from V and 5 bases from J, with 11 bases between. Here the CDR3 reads CASSGRDKDTQYF. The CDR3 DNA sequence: TGTGCCAGCAGTGGCCGGGACAAAGATACGCAGTATTTT.

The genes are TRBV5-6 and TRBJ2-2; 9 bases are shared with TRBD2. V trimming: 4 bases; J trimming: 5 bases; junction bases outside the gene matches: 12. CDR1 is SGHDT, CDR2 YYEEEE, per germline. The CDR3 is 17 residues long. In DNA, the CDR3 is TGTGCCAGCAGCCTGGGGACTAGCCTTAAAATAACCGGGGAGCTGTTTTTT. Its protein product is CASSLGTSLKITGELFF.

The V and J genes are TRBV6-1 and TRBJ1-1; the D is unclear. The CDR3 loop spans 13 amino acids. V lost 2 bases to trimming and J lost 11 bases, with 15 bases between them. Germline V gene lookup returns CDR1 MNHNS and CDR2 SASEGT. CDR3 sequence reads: CASSEIVLAAAFF. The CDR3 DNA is TGTGCCAGCAGTGAAATAGTTTTGGCAGCGGCTTTCTTT.

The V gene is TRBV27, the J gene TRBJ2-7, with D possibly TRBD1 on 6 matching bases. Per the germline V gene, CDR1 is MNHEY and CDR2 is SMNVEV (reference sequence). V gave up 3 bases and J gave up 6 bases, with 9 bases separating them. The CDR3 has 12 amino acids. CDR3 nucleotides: TGTGCCAGCAGTTTGGGCAGGGGCGAGCAGTACTTC. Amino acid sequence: CASSLGRGEQYF.

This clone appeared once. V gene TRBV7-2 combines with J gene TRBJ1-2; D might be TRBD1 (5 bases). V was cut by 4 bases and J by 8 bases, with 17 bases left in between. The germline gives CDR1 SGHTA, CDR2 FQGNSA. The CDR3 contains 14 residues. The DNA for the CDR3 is TGTGCCAGCAGCTCGGGGGGGGTAGCGAAGGGCTACACCTTC. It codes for CASSSGGVAKGYTF.

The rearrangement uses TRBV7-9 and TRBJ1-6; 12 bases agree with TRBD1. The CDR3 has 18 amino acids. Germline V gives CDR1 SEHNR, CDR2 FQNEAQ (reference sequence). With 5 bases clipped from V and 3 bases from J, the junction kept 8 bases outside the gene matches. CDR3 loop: CASSDGTGGTYYNSPLHF. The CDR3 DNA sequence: TGTGCCAGCAGCGACGGGACAGGGGGCACCTACTATAATTCACCCCTCCACTTT.

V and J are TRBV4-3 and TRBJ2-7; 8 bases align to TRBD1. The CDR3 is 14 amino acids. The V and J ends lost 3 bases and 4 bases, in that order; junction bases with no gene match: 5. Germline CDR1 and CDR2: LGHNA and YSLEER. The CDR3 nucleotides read TGCGCCAGCAGCCAGAGGACAGGGAAATACGAGCAGTACGTC. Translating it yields CASSQRTGKYEQYV.

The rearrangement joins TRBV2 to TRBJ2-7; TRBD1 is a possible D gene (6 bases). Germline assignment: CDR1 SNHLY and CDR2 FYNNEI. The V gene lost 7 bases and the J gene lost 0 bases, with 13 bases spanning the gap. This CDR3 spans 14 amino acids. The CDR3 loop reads CASTQGSSSYEQYV. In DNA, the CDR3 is TGTGCCAGCACTCAGGGGTCGAGCTCCTACGAGCAGTACGTC.

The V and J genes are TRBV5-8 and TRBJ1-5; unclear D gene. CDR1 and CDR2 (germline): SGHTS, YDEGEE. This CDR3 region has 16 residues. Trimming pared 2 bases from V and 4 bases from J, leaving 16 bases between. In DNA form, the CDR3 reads TGTGCCAGCAGCTTAGGTAGCCGAGTCTCGAATCAGCCCCAGCATTTT. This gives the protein CASSLGSRVSNQPQHF.

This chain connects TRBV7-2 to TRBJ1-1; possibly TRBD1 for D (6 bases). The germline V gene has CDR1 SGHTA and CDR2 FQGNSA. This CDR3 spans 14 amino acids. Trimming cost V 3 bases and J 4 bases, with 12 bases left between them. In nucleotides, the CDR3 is TGTGCCAGCAGCTTCGGGGGCGGGAGCACTGAAGCTTTCTTT. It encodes CASSFGGGSTEAFF.

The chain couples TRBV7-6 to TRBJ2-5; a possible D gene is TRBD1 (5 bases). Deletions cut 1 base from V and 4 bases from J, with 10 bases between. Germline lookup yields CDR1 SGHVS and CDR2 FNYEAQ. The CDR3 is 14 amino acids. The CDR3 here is CASSLGQRRETQYF. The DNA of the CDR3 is TGTGCCAGCAGCTTAGGACAGAGGAGAGAGACCCAGTACTTC.

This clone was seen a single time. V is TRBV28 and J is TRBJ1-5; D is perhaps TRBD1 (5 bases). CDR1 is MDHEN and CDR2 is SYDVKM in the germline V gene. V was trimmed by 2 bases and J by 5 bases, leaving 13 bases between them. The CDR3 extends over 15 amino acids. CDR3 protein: CASSLKKTDHQPQHF. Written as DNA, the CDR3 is TGTGCCAGCAGTTTAAAAAAGACAGATCATCAGCCCCAGCATTTT.